The clone carrying this T cell receptor (beta chain) was detected only once. This sample also contains other DNA sequences that code for the same CDR3. This entry comes from a study of shared clonotypes between healthy human individuals. Across the whole study: Two female and a few male donors aged 18 to 49 were enrolled. Per donor, three plates held CD4 naive cells, three held CD4 memory, two held CD8 naive and one held CD8 memory.

The CDR3 length is 15 residues. Germline V lookup: CDR1 SGDLS, CDR2 YYNGEE. Trimming stripped 3 bases from V and 0 bases from J, with 9 bases between. A CD45RA-negative memory subset and a CD45RA+ naive subset were separated from the CD4+ cells. The table came from immunoSEQ multiplex PCR; TCRdb's copy has only in-frame clones and leaves some out. Among a few million clones listed, about 94% were seen once. Source material: naive CD4+ T cells sorted from blood. Specified subset: CD45RA+ positively selected. The receptor was derived from a man between 18 and 35 years old in good health. The chain links TRBV9 to TRBJ1-4; a weak D match, TRBD1 (6 bases). CDR3 sequence: CASSAQGATNEKLFF. The CDR3 DNA reads as TGTGCCAGCAGCGCACAGGGTGCAACTAATGAAAAACTGTTTTTT.